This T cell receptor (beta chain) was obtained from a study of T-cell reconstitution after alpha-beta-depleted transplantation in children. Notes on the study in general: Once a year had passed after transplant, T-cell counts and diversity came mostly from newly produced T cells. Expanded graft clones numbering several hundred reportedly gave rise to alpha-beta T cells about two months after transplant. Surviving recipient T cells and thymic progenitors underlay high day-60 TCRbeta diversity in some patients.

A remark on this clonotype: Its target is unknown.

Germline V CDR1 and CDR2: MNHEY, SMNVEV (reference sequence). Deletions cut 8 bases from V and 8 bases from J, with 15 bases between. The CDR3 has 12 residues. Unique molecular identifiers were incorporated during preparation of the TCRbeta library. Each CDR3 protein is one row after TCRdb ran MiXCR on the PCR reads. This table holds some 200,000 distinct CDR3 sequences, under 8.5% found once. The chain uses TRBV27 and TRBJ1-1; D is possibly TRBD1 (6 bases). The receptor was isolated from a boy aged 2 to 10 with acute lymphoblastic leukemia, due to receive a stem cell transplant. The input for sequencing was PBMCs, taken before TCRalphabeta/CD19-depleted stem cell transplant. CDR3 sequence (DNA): TGTGCCAGCGGGGTGATGGGGGCAGAAGCTTTCTTT. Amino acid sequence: CASGVMGAEAFF.